The present T cell receptor (beta chain) was sequenced within a study of CD8+ T cells in alopecia areata. Study results and limitations: Scalp sequencing captures resident alphabeta T cells of normal skin too. Clonality exceeded that of normal scalp in lesional scalp, most notably in alopecia totalis/universalis.

This clone was seen more than once but under ten times. As yet, its antigen is unknown. Following RNA extraction, reverse transcription yielded cDNA that acted as the sequencing template. Data came from immunoSEQ multiplex PCR; TCRdb stores just in-frame clones and leaves some out. This table has around 80,000 clones, roughly 47% appearing once. This CDR3 spans 16 amino acids. In germline, CDR1 is MDHEN, CDR2 SYDVKM. With 4 bases removed from V and 3 bases from J, the gap between germline ends came to 16 bases. Those with alopecia areata gave lesional scalp punch biopsies and peripheral blood. CD4+ and CD8+ T cells were sorted from PBMCs.

Sequencing was performed on NKG2D-high CD8+ T cells sorted from blood. The chain carries TRBV28 and TRBJ2-1; D gene uncertain. The sequence derives from a human donor with alopecia areata. The CDR3 bases are TGTGCCAGCAGTTCTGAAACTATCTCTCTCTACAATGAGCAGTTCTTC. It specifies CASSSETISLYNEQFF.